Listed here are 30 T cell receptor beta chains from one sample, sequenced in a study of T cell repertoires in cytomegalovirus infection. TCRdb recomputed calls from the reads with MiXCR, one row per CDR3 protein. The repertoire holds more than 500,000 distinct CDR3 sequences, approximately 17% seen once, with 20% to 30% in the top ten. The source material was CD8+ T cells from PBMCs. The receptors come from a human donor in good health (CMV status not recorded). Some clones in this sample may be carry-over from other donors' samples.

This clonotype was seen a handful of times. J is TRBJ2-4 and V is TRBV20-1; 12 positions match TRBD2. The CDR3 extends over 16 amino acids. CDR1 and CDR2 (germline): DFQATT, SNEGSKA (reference sequence). V gave up 5 bases and J gave up 6 bases; unmatched junction bases: 11. In DNA, the CDR3 is TGCAGTGCTCGGACTAGCGGGGCCCCGGCGGGAAACATTCAGTACTTC. It specifies CSARTSGAPAGNIQYF.

V is TRBV19 and J is TRBJ2-7; D gene ambiguous. Germline values: CDR1 LNHDA, CDR2 SQIVND (reference sequence). The CDR3 is made up of 15 amino acids. Trimming cost V 7 bases and J 1 base, with 17 bases left between them. CDR3 bases: TGTGCCAGTACCGCCACCCTCGGGCCTTCCTACGAGCAGTACTTC. Its protein is CASTATLGPSYEQYF.

A few counts support this clonotype. The rearrangement uses TRBV6-6 and TRBJ2-3; TRBD1 aligns across 8 bases. The junction had 6 bases not matched to a gene; V was cut back by 2 bases and J by 5 bases. This CDR3 is built from 15 residues. Per the germline V gene, CDR1 is MNHNY and CDR2 is SVGAGI (reference sequence). This CDR3 is CASSYGQGHGDTQYF. In nucleotides, the CDR3 is TGTGCCAGCAGTTACGGACAGGGCCACGGAGATACGCAGTATTTT.

The CDR3 loop reads CSVVTMYEQYF. DNA for the CDR3: TGCAGCGTTGTAACCATGTACGAGCAGTACTTC. This chain links TRBV29-1 with TRBJ2-7, with D uncertain. Germline-derived CDR1 and CDR2 are SQVTM and ANQGSEA. The V end was cut by 4 bases, the J end by 4 bases, with 8 bases between. CDR3 length equals 11 residues.

The chain has TRBV7-9 and TRBJ2-5; TRBD2 matches 7 bases. The J segment lost 1 base and the V segment lost 8 bases, leaving 10 bases of the junction unmatched. Germline CDR1 reads SEHNR; CDR2 reads FQNEAQ (reference sequence). The CDR3 is 15 amino acids. CDR3 sequence: CASVNGAGSQETQYF. The CDR3 DNA is TGTGCCAGCGTTAATGGAGCGGGGAGCCAAGAGACCCAGTACTTC.

This clonotype has a count of ten or more. The chain couples TRBV5-1 to TRBJ2-7; TRBD1 matches 7 bases. V dropped 4 bases and J dropped 3; count of bases not matched to a gene: 4. The CDR3 runs to 13 residues. Germline lookup yields CDR1 SGHRS and CDR2 YFSETQ. CDR3 DNA sequence: TGCGCCAGCAGCCCATGGGACAGCTACGAGCAGTACTTC. This sequence encodes CASSPWDSYEQYF.

Comment on this clonotype: Lacking the conserved final phenylalanine or tryptophan, this CDR3 likely reflects a read error. The gene calls are TRBV7-2 and TRBJ2-1, with 9 bases matching TRBD2. The CDR3 is made up of 18 amino acids. Germline CDR1 SGHTA, CDR2 FQGNSA. J lost 7 bases, V lost 4 bases, and 17 bases had no gene match. CDR3 DNA sequence: TGTGCCAGCAGCTCCTCCGTGGGTAGCGGGAGATGGGAAAATGAGCAGTTCTTA. This encodes CASSSSVGSGRWENEQFL.

This clonotype showed up many times. This rearrangement joins TRBV6-1 to TRBJ1-5; D unclear. This CDR3 is 15 amino acids long. V shed 7 bases and J shed 4 bases, with 17 bases lying between them. Germline CDR1 reads MNHNS; CDR2 reads SASEGT. The CDR3 coding sequence is TGTGCCAGCATCGGAAAAAGCCCCAGGAATCAGCCCCAGCATTTT. It encodes CASIGKSPRNQPQHF.

This clonotype was seen a handful of times. This rearrangement joins TRBV6-1 to TRBJ1-5; 9 bases align to TRBD1. Germline-derived CDR1 and CDR2 are MNHNS and SASEGT. The CDR3 has 15 amino acids. The ends lost 7 bases at V and 0 bases at J; junction bases unmatched: 4. The CDR3: CASTWTGDSNQPQHF. The CDR3 nucleotides read TGTGCCAGCACCTGGACAGGGGATAGCAATCAGCCCCAGCATTTT.

This clonotype showed up many times. This chain uses TRBV7-8 with TRBJ2-7; 7 bases match TRBD2. The germline V gene encodes CDR1 SGHVS and CDR2 FQNEAQ. The V segment lost 2 bases and the J segment 2 bases; nucleotides outside the gene matches: 12. The CDR3 is 17 amino acids. The CDR3 region is CASSLSSGLVSPYEQYF. The CDR3 DNA reads TGTGCCAGCAGCTTATCCTCTGGACTAGTTTCCCCCTACGAGCAGTACTTC.

The rearrangement links TRBV18 to TRBJ1-1; 10 bases map to TRBD1. CDR3 length: 19 residues. Germline V gene sequence: CDR1 KGHSH, CDR2 LQKENI. The junction had 20 bases not matched to a gene; V was cut back by 5 bases and J by 5 bases. This CDR3 reads CASSGQGAGPTGGWTEAFF. CDR3 sequence (DNA): TGTGCCAGCTCAGGCCAAGGGGCCGGACCGACAGGGGGCTGGACTGAAGCTTTCTTT.

This clonotype was detected many times. This chain uses TRBV12-5 with TRBJ1-2; the match to TRBD1 covers 7 bases. The CDR3 sequence is 13 residues long. The germline CDR1 and CDR2 sequences are LGHNT and FRNRAP. J lost 7 bases, V lost 8 bases, and 10 bases had no gene match. The CDR3, as DNA: TGTGCTAGTCCGACCAGACAGGGTCCTGGCTACACCTTC. Amino acid sequence: CASPTRQGPGYTF. Supplemented by reference TRBV12-5 and TRBJ1-2, the full variable domain reads DARVTQTPRHKVTEMGQEVTMRCQPILGHNTVFWYRQTMMQGLELLAYFRNRAPLDDSGMPKDRFSAEMPDATLATLKIQPSEPRDSAVYFCASPTRQGPGYTFGSGTRLTVV.

The table lists this clonotype with many counts. The V gene is TRBV6-5, the J gene TRBJ1-5; the D gene is possibly TRBD1 (6 bases). Per germline, CDR1 MNHEY and CDR2 SVGAGI. The CDR3 is 15 amino acids. V gave up 6 bases and J gave up 0 bases, with 12 bases separating them. CDR3 sequence: CASREGVHSNQPQHF. The CDR3 region has the DNA TGTGCCAGCAGAGAGGGGGTCCATAGCAATCAGCCCCAGCATTTT.

The genes are TRBV5-4 and TRBJ1-1; D not certain. Germline CDR1 reads SGHNT; CDR2 reads YYREEE (reference sequence). The CDR3 sequence is 14 residues long. V shed 0 bases and J shed 1 base, with 7 bases lying between them. The CDR3 coding sequence is TGTGCCAGCAGCTTGGGGGTTCAGAACACTGAAGCTTTCTTT. Translating gives CASSLGVQNTEAFF.

This clonotype was picked up many times. The CDR3 spells CASSPEVGEATDTQYF. The CDR3 region has the DNA TGTGCCAGCAGTCCGGAGGTAGGGGAGGCCACAGATACGCAGTATTTT. The gene calls are TRBV6-7 and TRBJ2-3; TRBD2 is a possible D gene (6 bases). TRBV6-7 has ORF status, its function being uncertain. This CDR3 is 16 amino acids long. V lost 5 bases and J lost 2, with 17 bases in between.

This clonotype appeared a few times. This chain connects TRBV12-5 to TRBJ1-2; D is ambiguous. With 5 bases removed from V and 1 base from J, the gap between germline ends came to 20 bases. CDR3 size: 17 residues. Germline V lookup: CDR1 LGHNT, CDR2 FRNRAP. CDR3 nucleotides: TGTGCTAGTGGTCCCGAGATTAAGGACCATCATAACTATGGCTACACCTTC. Its translation: CASGPEIKDHHNYGYTF.

This clonotype was seen repeatedly, ten times or more. The chain uses TRBV6-6 and TRBJ2-1; possible D gene TRBD1, 6 bases. This CDR3 spans 14 amino acids. Germline V gene sequence: CDR1 MNHNY, CDR2 SVGAGI (reference sequence). V was trimmed by 6 bases and J by 9 bases, leaving 18 bases between them. DNA for the CDR3: TGTGCCAGCAGCCTGACAGGCTCGATGCCTGAGCAGTTCTTC. Translated: CASSLTGSMPEQFF.

This clonotype was picked up many times. The chain carries TRBV9 and TRBJ1-1; D gene uncertain. CDR3 size: 13 residues. CDR1 SGDLS and CDR2 YYNGEE come from the germline V gene. Deletions cut 0 bases from V and 0 bases from J, with 3 bases between. CDR3 protein: CASSVEVNTEAFF. CDR3 bases: TGTGCCAGCAGCGTAGAAGTGAACACTGAAGCTTTCTTT.

V is TRBV9 and J is TRBJ2-7; D may be TRBD1 (5 bases). The CDR3 is made up of 13 amino acids. V was trimmed by 7 bases and J by 4 bases, leaving 15 bases between them. CDR1 SGDLS and CDR2 YYNGEE come from the germline V gene. The CDR3, as DNA: TGTGCCAGCCCATCAGGGATCCCTTACGAGCAGTACTTC. Protein sequence: CASPSGIPYEQYF.

As regards this clonotype: This could be a read error, since a much larger clone is one nucleotide away. Without the conserved terminal phenylalanine or tryptophan, this CDR3 likely stems from a read error. The J gene is TRBJ2-1, the V gene TRBV28; 12 bases agree with TRBD2. The CDR3 contains 16 residues. Germline values: CDR1 MDHEN, CDR2 SYDVKM. The J segment lost 8 bases and the V segment lost 4 bases, leaving 9 bases of the junction unmatched. The CDR3 reads CASSSPRLAGEHEQFL. In DNA form, the CDR3 reads TGTGCCAGCAGTTCTCCCAGACTAGCGGGAGAGCATGAGCAGTTCTTA.

This clonotype was counted at least ten times. V gene TRBV7-2 combines with J gene TRBJ2-3; 12 bases map to TRBD2. This CDR3 has 18 amino acids. Looked up from germline, CDR1 is SGHTA and CDR2 is FQGNSA. V was clipped by 3 bases and J by 0 bases; unmatched bases: 7. DNA of the CDR3: TGTGCCAGCAGCTTGAGGATACTAGCGGGAGGAAGCACAGATACGCAGTATTTT. Encoded protein: CASSLRILAGGSTDTQYF.

This clonotype was seen a few times. The CDR3 loop is CSARGRLAGGPGGANVLTF. CDR3 in DNA: TGCAGTGCTCGCGGTCGACTAGCGGGGGGGCCGGGTGGGGCCAACGTCCTGACTTTC. The V and J genes are TRBV20-1 and TRBJ2-6; 14 nucleotides agree with TRBD2. Trimming cost V 5 bases and J 3 bases; bases outside gene matches: 12. Germline V gene data show CDR1 as DFQATT and CDR2 as SNEGSKA (reference sequence). The CDR3 runs to 19 residues.

The sample holds many counts of this clonotype. This chain connects TRBV7-8 to TRBJ1-1; D is undetermined. The V gene lost 5 bases and the J gene lost 4 bases, with 14 bases spanning the gap. The CDR3 is made up of 14 amino acids. CDR1 SGHVS and CDR2 FQNEAQ come from the germline V gene. The CDR3 region has the DNA TGTGCCAGCAGCCCTCGATACGAAGGCACTGAAGCTTTCTTT. Translation gives CASSPRYEGTEAFF. The full variable domain, in which reference TRBV7-8 and TRBJ1-1 provide the parts outside the CDR3, is GAGVSQSPRYKVAKRGQDVALRCDPISGHVSLFWYQQALGQGPEFLTYFQNEAQLDKSGLPSDRFFAERPEGSVSTLKIQRTQQEDSAVYLCASSPRYEGTEAFFGQGTRLTVV.

In this sample, this clonotype turned up many times. The chain couples TRBV12-5 to TRBJ2-3, with D possibly TRBD2 on 5 matching bases. Trimming took off 7 bases at V and 3 bases at J, with 8 bases between the two ends. Germline V lookup: CDR1 LGHNT, CDR2 FRNRAP. The CDR3 contains 12 residues. CDR3 loop: CASARGTDTQYF. In DNA form, the CDR3 reads TGTGCTAGTGCCCGAGGGACAGATACGCAGTATTTT. The variable domain in full, completed from reference TRBV12-5 and TRBJ2-3, reads DARVTQTPRHKVTEMGQEVTMRCQPILGHNTVFWYRQTMMQGLELLAYFRNRAPLDDSGMPKDRFSAEMPDATLATLKIQPSEPRDSAVYFCASARGTDTQYFGPGTRLTVL.

The sample holds many counts of this clonotype. The chain couples TRBV7-6 to TRBJ1-4; maybe TRBD1 (5 bases). CDR1 is SGHVS, CDR2 FNYEAQ, per germline. V lost 0 bases to trimming and J lost 3 bases, with 8 bases between them. This CDR3 is 15 amino acids long. CDR3 sequence (DNA): TGTGCCAGCAGCTTAGCGGACACCCCTAATGAAAAACTGTTTTTT. This sequence encodes CASSLADTPNEKLFF. Full variable domain (rest looked up from reference TRBV7-6 and TRBJ1-4): GAGVSQSPRYKVTKRGQDVALRCDPISGHVSLYWYRQALGQGPEFLTYFNYEAQQDKSGLPNDRFSAERPEGSISTLTIQRTEQRDSAMYRCASSLADTPNEKLFFGSGTQLSVL.

This clonotype was observed many times. The V and J genes are TRBV7-9 and TRBJ2-2; unclear D gene. The length of the CDR3 is 15 residues. Between the trimmed V and J ends, which lost 6 bases and 0 bases, there was a span of 11 bases. Germline V gives CDR1 SEHNR, CDR2 FQNEAQ (reference sequence). DNA for the CDR3: TGTGCCAGCAGTTTCAGTGAGGCGAACACCGGGGAGCTGTTTTTT. Translated: CASSFSEANTGELFF.

This clonotype was seen more than once but under ten times. The gene calls are TRBV10-3 and TRBJ2-1, with 9 bases that match TRBD1. CDR1 and CDR2 (germline): ENHRY, SYGVKD. V lost 8 bases, J lost 7 bases, and 9 bases stayed unmatched. The CDR3 has 14 amino acids. CDR3 coding DNA: TGTGCCATCTCATTACAGGGGGCAGGGAATGAGCAGTTCTTC. Translated, it gives CAISLQGAGNEQFF.

This clonotype was detected many times. The gene calls are TRBV7-6 and TRBJ1-6, with D uncertain. With 1 base removed from V and 8 bases from J, the gap between germline ends came to 12 bases. The CDR3 runs 15 residues. Per the germline V gene, CDR1 is SGHVS and CDR2 is FNYEAQ. The CDR3 nucleotides are TGTGCCAGCAGCTTAGAAGAAGGGAGTCATTCACCCCTCCACTTT. This encodes CASSLEEGSHSPLHF.

This clonotype was detected ten times or more. The V and J genes are TRBV11-2 and TRBJ2-1; 10 positions match TRBD2. V lost 4 bases to trimming and J lost 0 bases; unmatched junction nucleotides: 15. The length of the CDR3 is 20 residues. Germline CDR1 reads SGHAT; CDR2 reads FQNNGV. The chain's CDR3 is CASSSNTGTSDLSSYNEQFF. In nucleotides, the CDR3 is TGTGCCAGCAGCTCCAACACCGGGACTAGCGACCTGAGCTCCTACAATGAGCAGTTCTTC.

This clonotype has a count of ten or more. V is TRBV12-3 or TRBV12-4 and J is TRBJ1-1; D call uncertain. CDR3 length equals 14 residues. V was cut by 6 bases and J by 4 bases, with 15 bases left in between. CDR3: CASSLAVGSTEAFF. Written as DNA, the CDR3 is TGTGCCAGCAGCTTGGCGGTTGGGAGCACTGAAGCTTTCTTT.